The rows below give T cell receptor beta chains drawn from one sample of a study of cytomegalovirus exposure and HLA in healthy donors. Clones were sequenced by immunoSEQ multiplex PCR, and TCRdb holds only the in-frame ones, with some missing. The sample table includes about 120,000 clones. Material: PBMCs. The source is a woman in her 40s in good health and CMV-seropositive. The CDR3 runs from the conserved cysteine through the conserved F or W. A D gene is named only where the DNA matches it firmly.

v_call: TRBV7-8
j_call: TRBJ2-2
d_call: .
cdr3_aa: CASSLVRGPTGELFF
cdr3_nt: TGTGCCAGCAGCTTGGTCAGGGGTCCTACCGGGGAGCTGTTTTTT

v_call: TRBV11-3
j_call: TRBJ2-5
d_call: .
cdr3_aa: CASSLVLRREETQYF
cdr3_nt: TGTGCCAGCAGCTTGGTCTTGAGGAGGGAAGAGACCCAGTACTTC

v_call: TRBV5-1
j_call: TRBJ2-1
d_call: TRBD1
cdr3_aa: CASRIRDRGKGEQFF
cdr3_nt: TGCGCCAGCAGGATCCGGGACAGGGGGAAGGGAGAGCAGTTCTTC

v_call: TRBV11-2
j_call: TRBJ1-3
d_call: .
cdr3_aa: CASSREGSIVDTIYF
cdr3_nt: TGTGCCAGCAGCCGCGAGGGCTCGATCGTAGACACCATATATTTT

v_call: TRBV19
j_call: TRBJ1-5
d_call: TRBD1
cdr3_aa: CASTNPTGQKSNQPQHF
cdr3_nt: TGTGCCAGTACCAACCCTACGGGACAGAAAAGCAATCAGCCCCAGCATTTT

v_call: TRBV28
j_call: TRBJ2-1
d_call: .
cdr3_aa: CASRPTGRPYNEQFF
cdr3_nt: TGTGCCAGCAGACCCACAGGGCGGCCTTACAATGAGCAGTTCTTC

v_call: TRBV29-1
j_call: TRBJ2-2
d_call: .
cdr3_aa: CSVSGLAPLNTGELFF
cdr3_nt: TGCAGCGTAAGCGGGCTTGCTCCTTTGAACACCGGGGAGCTGTTTTTT

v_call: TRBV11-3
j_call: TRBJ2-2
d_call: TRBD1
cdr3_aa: CASSEGTASTGELFF
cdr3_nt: TGTGCCAGCAGCGAAGGGACAGCTTCAACCGGGGAGCTGTTTTTT

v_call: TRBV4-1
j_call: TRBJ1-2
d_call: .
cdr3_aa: CASSQDSSTQGRISGYTF
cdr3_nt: TGCGCCAGCAGCCAAGATTCGTCTACGCAGGGAAGAATCTCTGGCTACACCTTC

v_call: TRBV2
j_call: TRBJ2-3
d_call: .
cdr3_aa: CASNRRRVTSTDTQYF
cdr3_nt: TGTGCCAGCAATAGGAGGCGGGTAACTAGCACAGATACGCAGTATTTT

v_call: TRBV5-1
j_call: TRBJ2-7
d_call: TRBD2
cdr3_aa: CASSFGLGGYEQYF
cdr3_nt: TGCGCCAGCAGCTTCGGACTAGGCGGCTACGAGCAGTACTTC

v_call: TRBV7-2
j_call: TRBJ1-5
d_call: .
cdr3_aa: CASSLVLWGGQPQHF
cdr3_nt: TGTGCCAGCAGCTTAGTTCTATGGGGAGGACAGCCCCAGCATTTT

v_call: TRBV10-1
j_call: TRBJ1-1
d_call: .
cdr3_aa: CASSENPGNTEAFF
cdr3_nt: TGCGCCAGCAGTGAGAACCCAGGGAACACTGAAGCTTTCTTT

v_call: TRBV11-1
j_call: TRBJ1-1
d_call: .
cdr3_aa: CASSPRSVTEAFF
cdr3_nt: TGTGCCAGCAGCCCACGGTCCGTGACTGAAGCTTTCTTT

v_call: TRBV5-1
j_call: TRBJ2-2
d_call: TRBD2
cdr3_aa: CASSRTGTSGRGGTGELFF
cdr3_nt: TGCGCCAGCAGCCGTACCGGGACTAGCGGGAGGGGTGGCACCGGGGAGCTGTTTTTT

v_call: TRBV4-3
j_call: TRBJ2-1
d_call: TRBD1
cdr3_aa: CASSQASGQGGDEQFF
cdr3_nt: TGCGCCAGCAGCCAGGCCTCGGGACAGGGAGGTGATGAGCAGTTCTTC

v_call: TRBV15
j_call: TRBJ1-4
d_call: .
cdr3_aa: CATSRERQPNEKLFF
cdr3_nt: TGTGCCACCAGCAGAGAACGACAGCCTAATGAAAAACTGTTTTTT

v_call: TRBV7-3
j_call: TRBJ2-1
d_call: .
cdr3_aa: CASSPPGGVNEQFF
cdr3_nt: TGTGCCAGCAGCCCGCCCGGCGGGGTGAATGAGCAGTTCTTC

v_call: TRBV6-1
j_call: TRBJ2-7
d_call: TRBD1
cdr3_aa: CASTGTGTYEQYF
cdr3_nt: TGTGCCAGCACCGGGACAGGGACCTACGAGCAGTACTTC

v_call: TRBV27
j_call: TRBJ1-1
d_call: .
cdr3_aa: CASSLSPDTEAFF
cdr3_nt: TGTGCCAGCAGTTTATCGCCAGACACTGAAGCTTTCTTT

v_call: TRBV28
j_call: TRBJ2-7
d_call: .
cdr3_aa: CASSLRMLAYEQYF
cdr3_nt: TGTGCCAGCAGTTTGAGGATGCTTGCCTACGAGCAGTACTTC

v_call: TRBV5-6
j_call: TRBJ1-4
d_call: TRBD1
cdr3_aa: CASSLRQGQANEKLFF
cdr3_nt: TGTGCCAGCAGCTTACGACAGGGGCAAGCTAATGAAAAACTGTTTTTT

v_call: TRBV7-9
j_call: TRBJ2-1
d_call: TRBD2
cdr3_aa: CASSFGGVSYNEQFF
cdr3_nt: TGTGCCAGCAGCTTTGGGGGGGTCTCCTACAATGAGCAGTTCTTC